The rows below give T cell receptor beta chains drawn from one sample of a study of blood T cell repertoires in COVID-19. The method was immunoSEQ multiplex PCR; TCRdb's version includes in-frame clones alone and lacks a portion of them. This table has more than 65,000 clones, roughly 89% appearing once. The specimen was peripheral blood. These receptor sequences come from a woman older than 75 with active or convalescent COVID-19. The CDR3 runs from the conserved cysteine through the conserved F or W. The D gene is left open where the match is weak. A clone size is listed for some rows: how often the clone was seen (once, few, many), or a class if it is expanded.

TRBJ2-5 | . | TRBV28 | TRBD2 | TGTGCCAGCAGCCCTCATAGCGGGTTGGAGACCCAGTACTTC | CASSPHSGLETQYF
TRBJ2-3 | . | TRBV3-1/TRBV3-2 | . | TGTGCCAGCAGCCAACCCGGGGTGGGGTCAGATACGCAGTATTTT | CASSQPGVGSDTQYF
TRBJ2-2 | . | TRBV4-3 | TRBD2 | TGCGCCAGCAGCCAAGATGGGGCTAGCGGGAGGACGAACACCGGGGAGCTGTTTTTT | CASSQDGASGRTNTGELFF
TRBJ2-2 | few | TRBV6-5 | TRBD1 | TGTGCCAGCAGCATGGGACAGGGGAACACCGGGGAGCTGTTTTTT | CASSMGQGNTGELFF
TRBJ1-3 | . | TRBV27 | . | TGTGCCAGCAGTCCTCTCGGGTCTGGAAACACCATATATTTT | CASSPLGSGNTIYF
TRBJ1-6 | . | TRBV30 | TRBD1 | TGTGCCTGGAGCCCAGGGGGTAATTCACCCCTCCACTTT | CAWSPGGNSPLHF
TRBJ2-7 | once | TRBV7-2 | TRBD2 | TGTGCCAGCTCCTACGGGGGGGGCCGGGCGAGGGAGCAGTACTTC | CASSYGGGRAREQYF
TRBJ2-2 | . | TRBV10-1 | TRBD2 | TGCGCCAGCAGTGGAATTAGCGGGACCGGCGGGGAGCTGTTTTTT | CASSGISGTGGELFF
TRBJ2-1 | once | TRBV7-3 | . | TGTGCCAGCAGCTTAACGAGACAGAGTAATGAGCAGTTCTTC | CASSLTRQSNEQFF
TRBJ1-2 | . | TRBV6-2/TRBV6-3 | TRBD1 | TGTGCCAGCAGCTCACCTCGGGGACAGGGACGGTATGGCTACACCTTC | CASSSPRGQGRYGYTF
TRBJ2-7 | . | TRBV9 | TRBD2 | TGTGCCAGCAGCGTAGCTAGTAGCGGGGCCTCCTACGAGCAGTACTTC | CASSVASSGASYEQYF
TRBJ2-7 | . | TRBV10-3 | TRBD1 | TGTGCCATCAGACCCCCGATCGACAGGGCGGAGAGCTCCTACGAGCAGTACTTC | CAIRPPIDRAESSYEQYF
TRBJ2-5 | . | TRBV6-5 | TRBD1 | TGTGCCAGCAGCGGGACAGGGGGAGAGTGGGAGACCCAGTACTTC | CASSGTGGEWETQYF
TRBJ1-1 | . | TRBV6-4 | TRBD1 | TGTGCCAGCAGAGCGACAGGGCTGAACACTGAAGCTTTCTTT | CASRATGLNTEAFF
TRBJ2-1 | once | TRBV18 | . | TGTGCCAGCTCACCGGGAGCGCCCTCCTACAATGAGCAGTTCTTC | CASSPGAPSYNEQFF
TRBJ1-4 | . | TRBV28 | . | TGTGCCAGCAGGTGGAAACAGACAACTAATGAAAAACTGTTTTTT | CASRWKQTTNEKLFF
TRBJ1-3 | . | TRBV7-2 | . | TGTGCCAGCAGCTTAAGGTGGGAGGCTGGAAACACCATATATTTT | CASSLRWEAGNTIYF
TRBJ1-2 | . | TRBV6-6 | . | . | CASSSSDITNYGYTF
TRBJ2-3 | . | TRBV18 | . | TGTGCCAGCTCACCAACAGGCCCTCAGAGCACAGATACGCAGTATTTT | CASSPTGPQSTDTQYF
TRBJ1-3 | . | TRBV7-3 | . | TGTGCCAGCAGCTACCCCCTCGGGGAGGGCCCCAAACCTCCCGAAGGAAACACCATATATTTT | CASSYPLGEGPKPPEGNTIYF
TRBJ1-1 | . | TRBV19 | . | TGTGCCAGTAGTATAGTCCATGGACTGCGGAACGAAGCTTTCTTT | CASSIVHGLRNEAFF
TRBJ1-2 | . | TRBV10-3 | . | TGTGCCATCAGTGAGTCGGGGGGGATGGACGGCTACACCTTC | CAISESGGMDGYTF
TRBJ2-3 | . | TRBV28 | . | TGTGCCAGCAGTCCCCCCGACAGATTGTCAGATACGCAGTATTTT | CASSPPDRLSDTQYF
TRBJ1-5 | . | TRBV18 | TRBD1 | TGTGCCAGCTCACCACCGGCGGGAGGACAGGGCAATCAGCCCCAGCATTTT | CASSPPAGGQGNQPQHF